The 17 T cell receptor beta chains presented below share a single source sample, sequenced in a study of cytomegalovirus exposure and HLA in healthy donors. Primers included in the PCR were 60 Vbeta and 13 Jbeta primers. Assay: immunoSEQ multiplex PCR; the TCRdb copy retains only in-frame clones and omits some. The table shows 87,000 or so clones, with 60% to 80% occurring only once. The sequencing sample was made of PBMCs. These receptor sequences come from a man in his 60s in good health and CMV-seronegative.

The J gene is TRBJ2-4, the V gene TRBV5-4; TRBD1 is a possible D gene (6 bases). The ends were cut back, 4 bases at V and 0 bases at J, with 14 bases in the middle. The CDR3 runs to 16 residues. Germline lookup yields CDR1 SGHNT and CDR2 YYREEE (reference sequence). CDR3 amino acids: CASSVAGAGAKNIQYF. The CDR3 coding sequence is TGTGCCAGCAGCGTCGCAGGGGCCGGAGCCAAAAACATTCAGTACTTC.

The chain employs TRBV6-6 and TRBJ2-3, with 7 bases lining up with TRBD2. From germline, CDR1 is MNHNY and CDR2 SVGAGI (reference sequence). This CDR3 has 15 residues. V dropped 6 bases and J dropped 1; count of bases not matched to a gene: 7. CDR3 amino acids: CASRTAGTRTDTQYF. Written as DNA, the CDR3 is TGTGCCAGCAGAACAGCGGGGACCCGCACAGATACGCAGTATTTT.

This chain joins TRBV27 and TRBJ1-1, with D perhaps matching TRBD1 (5 bases). CDR1 and CDR2 (germline): MNHEY, SMNVEV (reference sequence). The CDR3 spans 15 residues. Trimming cost V 5 bases and J 3 bases, with 16 bases left between them. Here the CDR3 DNA reads TGTGCCAGCAGTCCCGCCAGGGCTGGCGACACTGAAGCTTTCTTT. Translated: CASSPARAGDTEAFF.

The rearrangement links TRBV5-6 to TRBJ1-4, with 7 nucleotides matching TRBD1. Unmatched junction bases numbered 3, after V lost 2 bases and J lost 8 bases. Germline V gene lookup returns CDR1 SGHDT and CDR2 YYEEEE. This CDR3 is 13 amino acids long. CDR3 in amino acids: CASSLGTEEKLFF. The DNA of the CDR3 is TGTGCCAGCAGCTTAGGGACAGAAGAAAAACTGTTTTTT.

The DNA for the CDR3 is TGTGCCAGCAGGAGACAGGGGGCCTGGACCGGGGAGCTGTTTTTT. It codes for CASRRQGAWTGELFF. The V gene is TRBV2, the J gene TRBJ2-2; TRBD1 aligns across 10 bases. Losses at the gene ends were 6 bases for V and 5 bases for J; bases not matched to a gene: 6. CDR3 size: 15 residues. CDR1 is SNHLY and CDR2 is FYNNEI in the germline V gene.

The V and J genes are TRBV5-6 and TRBJ1-2; tentatively, D is TRBD1 (6 bases). The CDR3 consists of 13 residues. V lost 2 bases to trimming and J lost 5 bases, with 10 bases between them. Germline assignment: CDR1 SGHDT and CDR2 YYEEEE. The CDR3 DNA is TGTGCCAGCAGCTTACAGGGAGGGTATGGCTACACCTTC. Amino acid sequence: CASSLQGGYGYTF.

The gene calls are TRBV5-1 and TRBJ2-5; 11 bases match TRBD2. J gave up 2 bases and V 2 bases, and 14 bases lay outside the gene matches. Germline V gene data show CDR1 as SGHRS and CDR2 as YFSETQ. There are 19 residues in the CDR3. The CDR3 sequence: CASSFAPLKLAGEQETQYF. DNA of the CDR3: TGCGCCAGCAGCTTTGCTCCCCTAAAACTAGCGGGAGAACAAGAGACCCAGTACTTC.

The chain joins TRBV5-1 to TRBJ2-1, with 11 bases aligning to TRBD2. CDR3 length: 15 residues. The germline gives CDR1 SGHRS, CDR2 YFSETQ. V lost 0 bases, J lost 4 bases, and 0 bases stayed unmatched. CDR3 loop: CASSLGLAGYNEQFF. Here the CDR3 DNA reads TGCGCCAGCAGCTTGGGACTAGCGGGGTACAATGAGCAGTTCTTC.

This clone was picked up a small number of times. CDR3 nucleotides: TGTGCCAGCAACCGACAGAGAATGAACACTGAAGCTTTCTTT. Translated, it gives CASNRQRMNTEAFF. This sequence joins TRBV5-6 and TRBJ1-1; D possibly corresponds to TRBD1 (5 bases). V was clipped by 6 bases and J by 0 bases, with 12 bases between them. This CDR3 has 14 amino acids. The germline V gene encodes CDR1 SGHDT and CDR2 YYEEEE.

As DNA, the CDR3 is TGTGCCAGCAGCCCGGGATCGGATACGCAGTATTTT. Translation: CASSPGSDTQYF. The chain recombines TRBV9 with TRBJ2-3; possible D gene TRBD2, 5 bases. Per germline, CDR1 SGDLS and CDR2 YYNGEE. The CDR3 runs to 12 residues. Trimming cost V 4 bases and J 6 bases, with 9 bases left between them.

The chain links TRBV28 to TRBJ1-3, with a weak D call TRBD1 (6 bases). Between the trimmed V and J ends, which lost 8 bases and 0 bases, there was a span of 8 bases. Germline V gene sequence: CDR1 MDHEN, CDR2 SYDVKM. The CDR3 sequence is 13 residues long. The CDR3 nucleotides are TGTGCCAGCCCGGACAGCTCTGGAAACACCATATATTTT. Amino acid sequence: CASPDSSGNTIYF.

The J gene is TRBJ2-7, the V gene TRBV6-5, with D possibly TRBD1 on 6 matching bases. CDR1 MNHEY and CDR2 SVGAGI come from the germline V gene. The CDR3 covers 15 residues. Trimming took off 0 bases at V and 5 bases at J, with 14 bases between the two ends. This CDR3 reads CASSYSRTDRHEQYF. The CDR3 bases are TGTGCCAGCAGTTACTCTAGGACAGATCGCCACGAGCAGTACTTC.

The V and J genes are TRBV12-2 and TRBJ1-2; the DNA was not used to check the table's D call, TRBD1. TRBV12-2 is a known pseudogene. There are 17 residues in the CDR3. CDR3 nucleotide sequence: TGTGCAAGTCGCTTGACCGGGACAGGGAACACGGGCTATGGCTACACCTTC. Amino acid sequence: CASRLTGTGNTGYGYTF.

The chain joins TRBV7-5 to TRBJ1-5; the DNA was not used to check the table's D call, TRBD1. TRBV7-5 is tagged as a pseudogene. This CDR3 spans 15 amino acids. CDR3 in amino acids: CARSLAQGGRQPQHF. CDR3 DNA sequence: TGTGCCAGAAGCTTAGCACAGGGGGGTCGGCAGCCCCAGCATTTT.

The gene calls are TRBV28 and TRBJ1-4; D is undetermined. The CDR3 runs to 12 residues. Germline V CDR1 and CDR2: MDHEN, SYDVKM. Deletions cut 9 bases from V and 6 bases from J, with 11 bases between. CDR3 amino acids: CASAGVDEKLFF. The CDR3 nucleotides read TGTGCCAGTGCCGGGGTAGATGAAAAACTGTTTTTT.

The CDR3 DNA reads as TGCGCCAGCAGTGACCGGGGTAGCGGGAAGAACACCGGGGAGCTGTTTTTT. This translates into CASSDRGSGKNTGELFF. The chain employs TRBV10-1 and TRBJ2-2, with TRBD2 matching over 8 bases. V lost 3 bases, J lost 1 base, and 7 bases stayed unmatched. CDR3 length: 17 amino acids. In germline, CDR1 is WNHNN, CDR2 SYGVQD (reference sequence).

The chain combines TRBV7-8 with TRBJ1-5; 7 bases fit TRBD1. Looked up from germline, CDR1 is SGHVS and CDR2 is FQNEAQ. The CDR3 spans 15 residues. V was pared by 4 bases and J by 7 bases, with 10 bases of the junction left unmatched. The CDR3 DNA is TGTGCCAGCAGCTGGGATACAGGGGCGCGGCAGCCCCAGCATTTT. It translates to CASSWDTGARQPQHF.